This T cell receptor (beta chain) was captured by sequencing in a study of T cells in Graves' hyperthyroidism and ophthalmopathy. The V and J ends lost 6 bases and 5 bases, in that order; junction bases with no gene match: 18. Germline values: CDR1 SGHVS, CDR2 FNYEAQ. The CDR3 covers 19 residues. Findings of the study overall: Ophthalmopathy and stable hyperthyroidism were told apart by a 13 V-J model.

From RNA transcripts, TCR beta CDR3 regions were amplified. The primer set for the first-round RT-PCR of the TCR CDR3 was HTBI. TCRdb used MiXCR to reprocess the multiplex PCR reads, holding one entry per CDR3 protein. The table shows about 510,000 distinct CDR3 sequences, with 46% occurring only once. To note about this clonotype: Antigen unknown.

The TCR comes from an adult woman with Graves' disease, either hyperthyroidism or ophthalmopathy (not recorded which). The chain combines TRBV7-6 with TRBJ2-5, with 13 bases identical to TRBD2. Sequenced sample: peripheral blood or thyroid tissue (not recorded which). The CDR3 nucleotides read TGTGCCAGCAGTTCATCCCGGCCGGGACTAGCGGGGCTGGGGGAGACCCAGTACTTC. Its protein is CASSSSRPGLAGLGETQYF.